What follows are 5 T cell receptor beta chains derived from one specimen sequenced in a study of blood T cells in healthy people across ages. Next came a second PCR, run for about 7 to 12 cycles, which used a sample-barcoded 5' primer along with a J-beta primer mix. In TCRdb, the 5' RACE reads were re-called with MiXCR into one record per CDR3 protein. Of 850,000 to 1,300,000 distinct CDR3 sequences in the sample, roughly 45% were seen once. The sequenced sample consisted of blood. The receptors shown here come from a woman in her sixties or seventies in good health.

The chain combines TRBV18 with TRBJ2-3; TRBD2 agrees at 7 bases. Germline V gene sequence: CDR1 KGHSH, CDR2 LQKENI. The ends lost 6 bases at V and 1 base at J; junction bases unmatched: 13. The CDR3 has 17 amino acids. CDR3 in amino acids: CASSFDSGRAGTDTQYF. The CDR3 region has the DNA TGTGCCAGCTCCTTCGATTCAGGGAGGGCCGGCACAGATACGCAGTATTTT.

J is TRBJ2-7 and V is TRBV20-1, with TRBD1 identical over 8 bases. Trimming at V came to 3 bases and at J to 4 bases, leaving 8 bases not matched to a gene. CDR3 length equals 14 residues. Germline CDR1 DFQATT, CDR2 SNEGSKA (reference sequence). The CDR3 coding sequence is TGCAGTGCTAGTGCGGGACAGGACCCTTACGAGCAGTACTTC. It encodes CSASAGQDPYEQYF.

This clonotype was seen a few times. The J gene is TRBJ1-1, the V gene TRBV29-1, with D uncertain. The CDR3 runs to 13 residues. The germline gives CDR1 SQVTM, CDR2 ANQGSEA. V was clipped by 4 bases and J by 1 base, with 10 bases between them. The CDR3 protein is CSVARGSNTEAFF. CDR3 sequence (DNA): TGCAGCGTTGCTCGAGGGTCGAACACTGAAGCTTTCTTT.

This clonotype came up a few times. J is TRBJ2-7 and V is TRBV7-7; the D call may be TRBD1 or TRBD2 (5 bases each). The V end lost 4 bases, the J end lost 10 bases, and 20 bases lay between the germline ends. Germline loops: CDR1 SSHAT, CDR2 FNYEAQ (reference sequence). The CDR3 contains 14 residues. The CDR3 is CASSSGTVGEPQYF. The DNA of the CDR3 is TGTGCCAGCAGCTCCGGGACGGTGGGAGAGCCCCAGTACTTC. Looking up the rest from reference TRBV7-7 and TRBJ2-7 gives the full variable domain: GAGVSQSPRYKVTKRGQDVTLRCDPISSHATLYWYQQALGQGPEFLTYFNYEAQPDKSGLPSDRFSAERPEGSISTLTIQRTEQRDSAMYRCASSSGTVGEPQYFGPGTRLTVT.

This clonotype has just a few counts. The chain joins TRBV7-3 to TRBJ2-3; TRBD2 matches 8 bases. The CDR3 is 16 amino acids. Per the germline V gene, CDR1 is SGHTA and CDR2 is FQGTGA. V lost 0 bases, J lost 0 bases, and 2 bases stayed unmatched. CDR3 DNA sequence: TGTGCCAGCAGCTTAACAGCGGGGGTTAGCACAGATACGCAGTATTTT. It encodes CASSLTAGVSTDTQYF.